This passage covers 30 T cell receptor beta chains from one sample sequenced in a study of PD-L1 blockade in urothelial cancer. Assay: immunoSEQ multiplex PCR; the TCRdb copy retains only in-frame clones and omits some. The sample consists of 35,000 to 50,000 clones, 81% of them appearing once. The sequencing here drew on PBMCs, taken around atezolizumab (anti-PD-L1) treatment. These receptors were collected from a man between 65 and 85 years old with urothelial cancer.

The chain couples TRBV28 to TRBJ2-3; 8 bases align to TRBD2. Trimming at V came to 5 bases and at J to 1 base, leaving 5 bases not matched to a gene. The CDR3 is 15 residues long. Germline V CDR1 and CDR2: MDHEN, SYDVKM. CDR3 region: CASSSGSLGTDTQYF. The CDR3 DNA follows: TGTGCCAGCAGTAGCGGGAGTTTAGGCACAGATACGCAGTATTTT.

The chain joins TRBV9 to TRBJ2-1; 8 bases map to TRBD2. The J segment lost 6 bases and the V segment lost 0 bases, leaving 5 bases of the junction unmatched. The length of the CDR3 is 15 residues. The germline V gene has CDR1 SGDLS and CDR2 YYNGEE. The CDR3 sequence: CASSVGTSRVNEQFF. For the CDR3, the DNA is TGTGCCAGCAGCGTAGGGACTAGCAGGGTCAATGAGCAGTTCTTC. Together with reference TRBV9 and TRBJ2-1, the CDR3 gives the full variable domain: DSGVTQTPKHLITATGQRVTLRCSPRSGDLSVYWYQQSLDQGLQFLIQYYNGEERAKGNILERFSAQQFPDLHSELNLSSLELGDSALYFCASSVGTSRVNEQFFGPGTRLTVL.

This clone was observed once. CDR3 in amino acids: CATSRDGGLGETQYF. CDR3 bases: TGTGCCACCAGCAGAGATGGCGGGCTGGGAGAGACCCAGTACTTC. This chain joins TRBV15 and TRBJ2-5, with D possibly matching TRBD2 (5 bases). The CDR3 length is 15 residues. Germline V gives CDR1 LNHNV, CDR2 YYDKDF (reference sequence). V lost 0 bases and J 4 bases, leaving 12 bases between the germline ends.

This clone was found a few times. The chain has TRBV7-2 and TRBJ2-5; tentative D call: TRBD2 (5 bases). The ends were cut back, 3 bases at V and 4 bases at J, with 9 bases in the middle. The CDR3 is made up of 13 amino acids. Germline V gene data show CDR1 as SGHTA and CDR2 as FQGNSA. The CDR3 coding sequence is TGTGCCAGCAGCTTTCTAGCTAGAGAGACCCAGTACTTC. Translated: CASSFLARETQYF.

This chain links TRBV5-5 with TRBJ1-2; D not resolved. Trimming removed 0 bases from V and 5 bases from J, with 8 bases in between. The germline CDR1 and CDR2 sequences are SGHKS and YYEKEE (reference sequence). This CDR3 has 13 residues. In nucleotides, the CDR3 is TGTGCCAGCAGCTTGGTCGAGGGTTATGGCTACACCTTC. Protein sequence: CASSLVEGYGYTF.

This clone was observed a single time. The chain has TRBV5-4 and TRBJ2-3, with D perhaps matching TRBD2 (6 bases). With 0 bases removed from V and 1 base from J, the gap between germline ends came to 21 bases. Germline V lookup: CDR1 SGHNT, CDR2 YYREEE (reference sequence). The CDR3 length is 19 residues. Written as DNA, the CDR3 is TGTGCCAGCAGCTTGGTAATTGGGACTGGAATACGAGGCACAGATACGCAGTATTTT. This codes for CASSLVIGTGIRGTDTQYF.

The chain combines TRBV11-3 with TRBJ2-7; D possibly corresponds to TRBD1 (6 bases). V lost 0 bases and J 0 bases, leaving 18 bases between the germline ends. The CDR3 spans 18 residues. CDR1 is SGHNT and CDR2 is YENEEA in the germline V gene. The CDR3 region has the DNA TGTGCCAGCAGCTTAGATCCCTCAATTCAGGGGAGCTCCTACGAGCAGTACTTC. This encodes CASSLDPSIQGSSYEQYF.

The genes are TRBV4-3 and TRBJ1-2; possible D gene TRBD1, 6 bases. V dropped 4 bases and J dropped 2 bases, with 11 bases sitting between them. Germline assignment: CDR1 LGHNA and CDR2 YSLEER. The CDR3 totals 14 residues. The CDR3 DNA sequence: TGCGCCAGCAGCCCCGATCAGGGGAACTATGGCTACACCTTC. This encodes CASSPDQGNYGYTF.

Only one count was recorded for this clone. This chain connects TRBV5-4 to TRBJ1-1; D gene unclear. The V gene's germline CDR1 is SGHNT and CDR2 YYREEE (reference sequence). The CDR3 runs 13 residues. The V end lost 0 bases, the J end lost 5 bases, and 8 bases lay between the germline ends. This chain's CDR3 is CASSLERDTEAFF. CDR3 DNA: TGTGCCAGCAGCTTGGAACGGGATACTGAAGCTTTCTTT.

The chain has TRBV11-3 and TRBJ2-2, with a possible D match to TRBD1 (5 bases). The germline V gene has CDR1 SGHNT and CDR2 YENEEA. Trimming cost V 3 bases and J 7 bases, with 15 bases left between them. CDR3 size: 15 residues. This CDR3 is CASSLASSRGGELFF. CDR3 sequence (DNA): TGTGCCAGCAGCTTGGCGAGCAGTAGGGGCGGGGAGCTGTTTTTT.

V gene TRBV19 combines with J gene TRBJ2-1; the match to TRBD1 covers 9 bases. This CDR3 is built from 15 residues. Germline V gives CDR1 LNHDA, CDR2 SQIVND (reference sequence). With V trimmed by 9 bases and J by 4 bases, 10 bases remained unmatched. The chain's CDR3 is CASTTPGQGYNEQFF. As DNA, the CDR3 is TGTGCCAGCACCACCCCGGGACAGGGTTACAATGAGCAGTTCTTC.

This chain links TRBV5-1 with TRBJ2-3; 8 bases match TRBD2. CDR3 length: 14 amino acids. The germline V gene has CDR1 SGHRS and CDR2 YFSETQ. J gave up 6 bases and V 0 bases, and 3 bases lay outside the gene matches. The DNA of the CDR3 is TGCGCCAGCAGCTTGGAAGCGGGAGAGGATACGCAGTATTTT. This sequence encodes CASSLEAGEDTQYF. Combining the CDR3 with reference TRBV5-1 and TRBJ2-3 gives the whole variable domain KAGVTQTPRYLIKTRGQQVTLSCSPISGHRSVSWYQQTPGQGLQFLFEYFSETQRNKGNFPGRFSGRQFSNSRSEMNVSTLELGDSALYLCASSLEAGEDTQYFGPGTRLTVL.

The J gene is TRBJ2-3, the V gene TRBV29-1; TRBD2 might be the D (6 bases). Between the trimmed V and J ends, which lost 7 bases and 8 bases, there was a span of 19 bases. Germline V gene lookup returns CDR1 SQVTM and CDR2 ANQGSEA. CDR3 length equals 13 residues. The CDR3 DNA sequence: TGCAGCGCCGGGACTCTCTTATCTCGTACGCAGTATTTT. The encoded protein is CSAGTLLSRTQYF.

This sequence joins TRBV4-2 and TRBJ2-3; TRBD2 matches 7 bases. Trimming cost V 7 bases and J 6 bases; bases outside gene matches: 10. The V gene's germline CDR1 is LGHNA and CDR2 YNFKEQ. This CDR3 is built from 14 residues. CDR3 residues: CASTYGGSVDTQYF. The CDR3 DNA follows: TGTGCCAGCACCTACGGGGGGTCGGTGGATACGCAGTATTTT.

This clone is medium-sized within its sample. The chain couples TRBV11-3 to TRBJ1-5; D uncertain. In germline, CDR1 is SGHNT, CDR2 YENEEA. The CDR3 is 15 amino acids. With 2 bases removed from V and 1 base from J, the gap between germline ends came to 9 bases. CDR3 loop: CASSLSGESNQPQHF. The CDR3 region has the DNA TGTGCCAGCAGCTTAAGCGGGGAAAGCAATCAGCCCCAGCATTTT.

This chain links TRBV5-6 with TRBJ2-7, with D perhaps matching TRBD1 (5 bases). The CDR3 length is 12 residues. The V and J ends lost 0 bases and 12 bases respectively, with 13 bases between them. The germline V gene encodes CDR1 SGHDT and CDR2 YYEEEE. The CDR3 region is CASSLGSGRGYF. CDR3 nucleotide sequence: TGTGCCAGCAGCTTGGGTTCAGGGCGAGGGTACTTC.

This clone was recorded only once. The genes are TRBV30 and TRBJ1-1; D is unclear. Germline lookup yields CDR1 GTSNPN and CDR2 SVGIG (reference sequence). The CDR3 loop spans 14 amino acids. V lost 4 bases and J lost 4, with 16 bases in between. For the CDR3, the DNA is TGTGCCTGGAATGAGGAAGCCGAAAGCACTGAAGCTTTCTTT. It specifies CAWNEEAESTEAFF. Looking up the rest from reference TRBV30 and TRBJ1-1 gives the full variable domain: SQTIHQWPATLVQPVGSPLSLECTVEGTSNPNLYWYRQAAGRGLQLLFYSVGIGQISSEVPQNLSASRPQDRQFILSSKKLLLSDSGFYLCAWNEEAESTEAFFGQGTRLTVV.

The chain recombines TRBV5-1 with TRBJ2-3; TRBD2 is a possible D gene (5 bases). V was clipped by 2 bases and J by 5 bases, with 9 bases between them. This CDR3 is 13 amino acids long. In germline, CDR1 is SGHRS, CDR2 YFSETQ. CDR3 in amino acids: CASSFEGGDTQYF. The CDR3 nucleotides are TGCGCCAGCAGCTTTGAGGGTGGAGATACGCAGTATTTT.

The chain uses TRBV4-2 and TRBJ2-7, with 8 bases that match TRBD2. The V and J ends lost 0 bases and 6 bases, in that order; junction bases with no gene match: 10. CDR3 length equals 16 residues. From germline, CDR1 is LGHNA and CDR2 YNFKEQ. The CDR3 protein is CASSQDTGTSHVEQYF. CDR3 in DNA: TGTGCCAGCAGCCAAGATACAGGGACTAGTCACGTCGAGCAGTACTTC.

V gene TRBV30 combines with J gene TRBJ1-2; 7 positions agree with TRBD1. The germline V gene encodes CDR1 GTSNPN and CDR2 SVGIG (reference sequence). The CDR3 runs to 12 residues. V lost 4 bases, J lost 4 bases, and 3 bases stayed unmatched. This chain's CDR3 is CAWNTGVYGYTF. The DNA of the CDR3 is TGTGCCTGGAATACAGGGGTCTATGGCTACACCTTC.

In its sample, this clone was seen once. The CDR3 loop is CASSSRGLLYEQYF. The CDR3 coding sequence is TGTGCCAGCAGTTCAAGGGGGCTACTCTACGAGCAGTACTTC. The chain is built from TRBV27 and TRBJ2-7; 7 nucleotides agree with TRBD1. In germline, CDR1 is MNHEY, CDR2 SMNVEV (reference sequence). V dropped 4 bases and J dropped 3; count of bases not matched to a gene: 6. The CDR3 extends over 14 amino acids.

The rearrangement links TRBV5-6 to TRBJ2-1; D is uncertain. The germline V and J ends were trimmed by 3 bases and 5 bases, with 18 bases remaining between them. Germline lookup yields CDR1 SGHDT and CDR2 YYEEEE. The CDR3 runs to 16 residues. For the CDR3, the DNA is TGTGCCAGCAGCTCCCGAGGAGCGCAAAGAAACAATGAGCAGTTCTTC. The encoded protein is CASSSRGAQRNNEQFF.

The chain employs TRBV19 and TRBJ1-2, with D possibly TRBD1 on 5 matching bases. Trimming cost V 7 bases and J 2 bases, with 14 bases left between them. From germline, CDR1 is LNHDA and CDR2 SQIVND (reference sequence). This CDR3 has 14 residues. This CDR3 is CASKGQGRNYGYTF. The CDR3 bases are TGTGCCAGTAAGGGGCAGGGAAGAAACTATGGCTACACCTTC. The whole variable domain, remainder taken from reference TRBV19 and TRBJ1-2, is DGGITQSPKYLFRKEGQNVTLSCEQNLNHDAMYWYRQDPGQGLRLIYYSQIVNDFQKGDIAEGYSVSREKKESFPLTVTSAQKNPTAFYLCASKGQGRNYGYTFGSGTRLTVV.

This clone was picked up one time. The CDR3 DNA is TGTGCCAGCAGCCGGATCGGACAGATCTATGGCTACACCTTC. This sequence encodes CASSRIGQIYGYTF. The J gene is TRBJ1-2, the V gene TRBV14; perhaps TRBD1 as D (6 bases). V lost 4 bases, J lost 4 bases, and 13 bases lay in between. This CDR3 comprises 14 residues. Germline assignment: CDR1 SGHDN and CDR2 FVKESK.

The chain recombines TRBV19 with TRBJ2-1, with 9 bases lining up with TRBD1. Looked up from germline, CDR1 is LNHDA and CDR2 is SQIVND (reference sequence). CDR3 length: 14 amino acids. Trimming cost V 8 bases and J 0 bases; bases outside gene matches: 2. As DNA, the CDR3 is TGTGCCAGTGCGACAGGGGGCTCCTACAATGAGCAGTTCTTC. The encoded protein is CASATGGSYNEQFF.

The chain couples TRBV6-1 to TRBJ1-1, with 9 positions matching TRBD1. V trimming: 0 bases; J trimming: 5 bases; junction bases outside the gene matches: 7. Germline V gene data show CDR1 as MNHNS and CDR2 as SASEGT. The CDR3 consists of 16 residues. The CDR3 reads CASSEALGTGWTEAFF. In nucleotides, the CDR3 is TGTGCCAGCAGTGAAGCGCTTGGGACAGGGTGGACTGAAGCTTTCTTT.

This clone was seen once. The chain combines TRBV7-2 with TRBJ1-5; 11 bases fit TRBD1. This CDR3 has 15 amino acids. From germline, CDR1 is SGHTA and CDR2 FQGNSA. J lost 6 bases, V lost 5 bases, and 6 bases had no gene match. The CDR3 nucleotides read TGTGCCAGCAGCACTGGACAGGGGGCTACTCAGCCCCAGCATTTT. It yields the protein CASSTGQGATQPQHF.

This rearrangement joins TRBV5-8 to TRBJ1-2; unclear D gene. CDR1 and CDR2 (germline): SGHTS, YDEGEE. The CDR3 contains 15 residues. Trimming shortened V by 3 bases and J by 6 bases, and 18 bases separated the two germline ends. The CDR3: CASSSRTVRRHGYTF. The DNA of the CDR3 is TGTGCCAGCAGCTCCCGGACTGTCAGGAGGCATGGCTACACCTTC.

The V gene is TRBV5-1, the J gene TRBJ2-2; 7 bases are a match to TRBD1. This CDR3 has 15 residues. Looked up from germline, CDR1 is SGHRS and CDR2 is YFSETQ. V shed 0 bases, J shed 5 bases, and the junction held 4 bases outside the gene matches. The CDR3 sequence is CASSLATGSTGELFF. Written as DNA, the CDR3 is TGCGCCAGCAGCTTGGCGACAGGGTCTACCGGGGAGCTGTTTTTT.

To note about this clone: The junction and the germline gene differ at one end; a read error may be behind it. This chain connects TRBV9 to TRBJ2-1, with TRBD2 matching over 10 bases. The CDR3 spans 17 residues. Germline values: CDR1 SGDLS, CDR2 YYNGEE. The CDR3 nucleotides are TGTGCCAGCAGCCCCTCTGCTGGACTAGCGGACTACAGTGAGCAGTTCTTC. It codes for CASSPSAGLADYSEQFF.